These 7 T cell receptor beta chains share one sample of origin, sequenced in a study of cytomegalovirus exposure and HLA in healthy donors. The study ran its PCR with 60 Vbeta and 13 Jbeta primers. The method was immunoSEQ multiplex PCR; TCRdb's version includes in-frame clones alone and lacks a portion of them. The sample consists of under 150,000 clones, around three quarters of them appearing once. The sequencing input was PBMCs. Receptors were obtained from a man aged 18 to 30 in good health and CMV-seronegative.

This clone was recorded a few times. The gene calls are TRBV5-6 and TRBJ1-2; D possibly corresponds to TRBD1 (5 bases). The CDR3 is 13 residues long. Germline CDR1 is SGHDT and CDR2 is YYEEEE. Deletions cut 4 bases from V and 7 bases from J, with 14 bases between. The CDR3 sequence is CASSPPGISGYTF. In DNA form, the CDR3 reads TGTGCCAGCAGCCCCCCAGGGATAAGTGGCTACACCTTC.

J is TRBJ1-3 and V is TRBV10-3, with D possibly TRBD1 on 5 matching bases. CDR3 length: 15 residues. The V end was cut by 2 bases, the J end by 3 bases, with 11 bases between. Germline assignment: CDR1 ENHRY and CDR2 SYGVKD. The CDR3 DNA reads as TGTGCCATCAGTGAGAATGGGGCAAGTGGAAACACCATATATTTT. Its protein is CAISENGASGNTIYF.

As DNA, the CDR3 is TGTGCCAGTAGTTTTCGGGCAGGGGCTAATGAAAAACTGTTTTTT. It encodes CASSFRAGANEKLFF. This chain connects TRBV19 to TRBJ1-4, with D perhaps matching TRBD1 (6 bases). The CDR3 spans 15 residues. V was clipped by 5 bases and J by 3 bases, with 13 bases between them. Germline values: CDR1 LNHDA, CDR2 SQIVND (reference sequence).

The chain couples TRBV4-3 to TRBJ1-1; 8 nucleotides align to TRBD1. V lost 5 bases, J lost 9 bases, and 5 bases stayed unmatched. The germline V gene encodes CDR1 LGHNA and CDR2 YSLEER. CDR3 length equals 12 residues. For the CDR3, the DNA is TGCGCCAGCAGCGCTCAGGGGGCCAAAGCTTTCTTT. As protein: CASSAQGAKAFF.

V gene TRBV9 combines with J gene TRBJ2-1, with 9 bases fitting TRBD1. This CDR3 is 16 amino acids long. From germline, CDR1 is SGDLS and CDR2 YYNGEE. J was trimmed by 1 base and V by 7 bases; bases with no gene match: 9. CDR3 amino acids: CASDTGGRSSYNEQFF. CDR3 bases: TGTGCCAGCGATACAGGGGGCAGAAGTTCCTACAATGAGCAGTTCTTC.

The V call is TRBV7-9, the J call TRBJ2-1; the D gene is possibly TRBD2 (5 bases). The CDR3 extends over 16 amino acids. Germline V gene lookup returns CDR1 SEHNR and CDR2 FQNEAQ (reference sequence). V dropped 7 bases and J dropped 6 bases, with 22 bases sitting between them. The CDR3 reads CASNEKRGQESNEQFF. The CDR3 nucleotides read TGTGCCAGCAACGAAAAGCGAGGGCAGGAATCCAATGAGCAGTTCTTC.

This CDR3 reads CATARGGPNTEAFF. The CDR3 nucleotides are TGTGCCACCGCGAGGGGGGGGCCGAACACTGAAGCTTTCTTT. This sequence joins TRBV28 and TRBJ1-1; tentatively, D is TRBD1 (6 bases). V shed 10 bases and J shed 1 base, with 16 bases lying between them. Germline loops: CDR1 MDHEN, CDR2 SYDVKM. This CDR3 comprises 14 residues.